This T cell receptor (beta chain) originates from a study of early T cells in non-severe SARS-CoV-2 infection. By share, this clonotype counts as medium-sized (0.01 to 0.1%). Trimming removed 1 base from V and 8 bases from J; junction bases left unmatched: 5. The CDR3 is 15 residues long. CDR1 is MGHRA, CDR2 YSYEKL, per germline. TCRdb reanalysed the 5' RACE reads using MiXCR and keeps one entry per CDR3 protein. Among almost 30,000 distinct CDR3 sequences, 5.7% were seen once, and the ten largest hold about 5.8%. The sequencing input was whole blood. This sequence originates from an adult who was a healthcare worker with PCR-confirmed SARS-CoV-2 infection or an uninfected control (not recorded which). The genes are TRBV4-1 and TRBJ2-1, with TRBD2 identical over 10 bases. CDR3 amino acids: CASSQALAGADEQFF. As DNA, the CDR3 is TGCGCCAGCAGCCAAGCCCTAGCGGGGGCGGATGAGCAGTTCTTC.